This TCR beta chain was recorded in a study of technical replicates of blood from a handful of donors (dated by TCRdb to between 2016 and 2019). Libraries were constructed by the immunoSEQ multiplex PCR assay. This is the immuneACCESS table as TCRdb keeps it, with only in-frame sequences that have V and J called. A part of the clones is gone; compared with another copy, unresolved V genes explain less than half, and the rest is unexplained. Recorded for this sample are about 63,000 clones; approximately 86% of them occurred a single time. In total, the top ten clones hold about 5.1% of the sample. From V the trimming removes 4 bases and from J it removes 6 bases, while the gene matches leave 8 bases of the junction unaccounted for. The CDR3 runs 15 amino acids, cysteine and phenylalanine included. Only the CDR3 part of the read is kept: 45 bases, read in frame from the first base. For CDR1 and CDR2, the germline V gene lists SGHRS and YFSETQ.

On this clone itself: No antigen is known for it. No much larger clone is present one base from it, and per-base qualities are unavailable.

The chain is made from TRBV5-1 and TRBJ2-1; 9 of the junction bases match TRBD1. Sequences were obtained from PBMCs. The TCR originated in a human donor in good health. Some clones in this sample may be carry-over from other donors' samples. This receptor has the CDR3 CASSEGQGATNEQFF. The DNA sequence is as follows: TGCGCCAGCAGCGAGGGACAGGGAGCTACCAATGAGCAGTTCTTC.